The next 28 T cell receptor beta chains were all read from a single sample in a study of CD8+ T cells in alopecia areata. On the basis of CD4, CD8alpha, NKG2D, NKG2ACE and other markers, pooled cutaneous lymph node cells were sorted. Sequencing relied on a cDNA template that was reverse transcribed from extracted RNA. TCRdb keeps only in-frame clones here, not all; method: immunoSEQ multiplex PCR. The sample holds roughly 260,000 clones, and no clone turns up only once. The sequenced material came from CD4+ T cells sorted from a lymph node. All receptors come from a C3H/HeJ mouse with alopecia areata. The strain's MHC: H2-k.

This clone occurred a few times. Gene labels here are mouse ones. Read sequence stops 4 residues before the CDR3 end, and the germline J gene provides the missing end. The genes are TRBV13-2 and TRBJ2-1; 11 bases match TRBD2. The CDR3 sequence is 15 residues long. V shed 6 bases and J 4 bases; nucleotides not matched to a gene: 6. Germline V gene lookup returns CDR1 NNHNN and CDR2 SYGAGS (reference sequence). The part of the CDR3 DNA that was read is TGTGCCAGCGCCCGGGACTGGGGGCCTTATGCT. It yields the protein CASARDWGPYA. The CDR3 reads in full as CASARDWGPYAEQFF.

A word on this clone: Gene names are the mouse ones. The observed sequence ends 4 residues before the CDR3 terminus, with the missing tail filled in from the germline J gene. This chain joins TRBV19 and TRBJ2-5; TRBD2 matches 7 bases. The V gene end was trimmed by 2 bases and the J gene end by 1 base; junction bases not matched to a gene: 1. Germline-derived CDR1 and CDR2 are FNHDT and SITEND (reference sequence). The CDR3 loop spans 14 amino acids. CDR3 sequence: CASSIDWDQDTQYF. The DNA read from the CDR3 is TGTGCCAGCAGTATCGACTGGGACCAAGAC.

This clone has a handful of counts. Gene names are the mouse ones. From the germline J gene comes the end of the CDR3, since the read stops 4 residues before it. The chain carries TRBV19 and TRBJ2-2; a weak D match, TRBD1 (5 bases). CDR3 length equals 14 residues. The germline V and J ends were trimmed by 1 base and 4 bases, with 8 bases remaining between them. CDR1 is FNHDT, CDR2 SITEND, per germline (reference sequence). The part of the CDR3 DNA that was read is TGTGCCAGCAGTATATCAGGGCCCACCGGG. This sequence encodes CASSISGPTG. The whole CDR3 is CASSISGPTGQLYF. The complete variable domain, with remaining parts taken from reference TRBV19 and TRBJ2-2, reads GGIITQTPKFLIGQEGQKLTLKCQQNFNHDTMYWYRQDSGKGLRLIYYSITENDLQKGDLSEGYDASREKKSSFSLTVTSAQKNEMAVFLCASSISGPTGQLYFGEGSKLTVL.

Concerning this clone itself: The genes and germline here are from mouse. The CDR3 protein is CASRRTGGGSAETLYF. The DNA read from the CDR3 is TGTGCCAGCAGGAGGACTGGGGGGGGTAGTGCAGAA. The chain carries TRBV13-3 and TRBJ2-3, with 12 bases aligning to TRBD2. The DNA ends 4 residues before the CDR3 does, and the rest of the CDR3 is filled in from the germline J gene. Trimming took 5 bases from V and 0 from J; bases not matched to a gene: 4. The germline V gene has CDR1 NNHDY and CDR2 SYVADS. The CDR3 runs 16 residues.

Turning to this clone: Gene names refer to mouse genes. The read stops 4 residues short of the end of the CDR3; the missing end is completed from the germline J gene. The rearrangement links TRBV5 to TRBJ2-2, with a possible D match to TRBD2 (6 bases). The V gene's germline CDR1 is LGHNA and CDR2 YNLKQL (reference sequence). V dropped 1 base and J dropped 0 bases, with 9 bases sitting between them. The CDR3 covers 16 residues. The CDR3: CASSQVGDPNTGQLYF. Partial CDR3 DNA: TGTGCCAGCAGCCAAGTGGGGGACCCAAACACCGGG.

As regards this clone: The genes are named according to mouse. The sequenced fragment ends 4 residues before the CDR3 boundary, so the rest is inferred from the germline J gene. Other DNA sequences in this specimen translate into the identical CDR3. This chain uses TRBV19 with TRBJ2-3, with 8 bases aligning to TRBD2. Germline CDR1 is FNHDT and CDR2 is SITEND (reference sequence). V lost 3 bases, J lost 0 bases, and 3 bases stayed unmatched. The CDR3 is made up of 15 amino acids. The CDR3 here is CASSRGGASAETLYF. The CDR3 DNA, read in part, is TGTGCCAGCAGTAGGGGGGGGGCTAGTGCAGAA.

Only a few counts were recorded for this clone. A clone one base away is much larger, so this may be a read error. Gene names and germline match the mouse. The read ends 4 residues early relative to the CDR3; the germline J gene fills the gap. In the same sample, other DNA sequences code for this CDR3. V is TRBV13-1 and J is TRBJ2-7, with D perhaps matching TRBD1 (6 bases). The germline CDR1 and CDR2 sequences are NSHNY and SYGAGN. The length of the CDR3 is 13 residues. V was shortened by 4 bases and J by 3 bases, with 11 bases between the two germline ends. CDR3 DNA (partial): TGTGCCAGCAGTCCCCGGGACAACTAT. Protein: CASSPRDNY. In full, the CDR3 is CASSPRDNYEQYF.

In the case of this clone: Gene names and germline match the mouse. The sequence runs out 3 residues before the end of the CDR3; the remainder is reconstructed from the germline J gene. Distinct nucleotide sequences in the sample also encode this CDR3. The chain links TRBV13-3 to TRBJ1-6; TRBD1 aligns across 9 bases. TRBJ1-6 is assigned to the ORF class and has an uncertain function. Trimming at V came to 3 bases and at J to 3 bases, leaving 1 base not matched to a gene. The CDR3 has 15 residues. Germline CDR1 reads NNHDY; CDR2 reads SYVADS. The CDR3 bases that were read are TGTGCCAGCAGTGTGACAGGGGGCTATAATTCGCCC. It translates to CASSVTGGYNSP. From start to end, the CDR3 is CASSVTGGYNSPLYF.

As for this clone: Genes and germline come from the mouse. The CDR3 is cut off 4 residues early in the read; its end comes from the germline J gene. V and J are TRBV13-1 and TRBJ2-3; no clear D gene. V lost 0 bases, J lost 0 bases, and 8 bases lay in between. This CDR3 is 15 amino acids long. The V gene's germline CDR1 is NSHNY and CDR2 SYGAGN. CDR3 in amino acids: CASSDAPYSAETLYF. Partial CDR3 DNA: TGTGCCAGCAGTGATGCCCCTTATAGTGCAGAA.

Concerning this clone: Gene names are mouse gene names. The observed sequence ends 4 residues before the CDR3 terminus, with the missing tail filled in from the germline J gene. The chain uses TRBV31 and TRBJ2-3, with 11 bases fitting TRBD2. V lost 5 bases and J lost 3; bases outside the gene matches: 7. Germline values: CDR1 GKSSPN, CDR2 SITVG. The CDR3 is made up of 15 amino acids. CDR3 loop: CAWFGTGGRAETLYF. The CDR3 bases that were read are TGTGCCTGGTTTGGGACTGGGGGAAGAGCAGAA.

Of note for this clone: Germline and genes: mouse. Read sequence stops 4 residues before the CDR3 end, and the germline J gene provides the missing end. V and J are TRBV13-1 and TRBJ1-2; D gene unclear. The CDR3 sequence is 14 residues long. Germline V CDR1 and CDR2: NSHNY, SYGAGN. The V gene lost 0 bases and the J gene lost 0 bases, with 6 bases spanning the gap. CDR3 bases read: TGTGCCAGCAGTGATGCACATGCAAACTCC. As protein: CASSDAHANS. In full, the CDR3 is CASSDAHANSDYTF.

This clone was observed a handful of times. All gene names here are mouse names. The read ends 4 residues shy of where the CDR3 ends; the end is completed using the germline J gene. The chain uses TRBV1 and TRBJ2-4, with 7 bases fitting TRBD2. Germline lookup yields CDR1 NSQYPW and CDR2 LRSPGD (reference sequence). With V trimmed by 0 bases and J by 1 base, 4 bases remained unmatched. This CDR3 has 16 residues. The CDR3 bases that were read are TGCACCTGCAGTGCAGATTGGCTGGGGGGTCAAAAC. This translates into CTCSADWLGGQN. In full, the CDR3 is CTCSADWLGGQNTLYF.

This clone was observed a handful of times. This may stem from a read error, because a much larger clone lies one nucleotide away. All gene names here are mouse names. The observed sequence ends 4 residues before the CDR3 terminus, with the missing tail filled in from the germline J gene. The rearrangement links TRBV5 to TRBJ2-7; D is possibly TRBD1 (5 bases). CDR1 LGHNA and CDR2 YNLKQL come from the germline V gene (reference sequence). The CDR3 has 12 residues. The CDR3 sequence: CASSQGRDEQYF. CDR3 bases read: TGTGCCAGCAGCCAAGGCAGGGAT.

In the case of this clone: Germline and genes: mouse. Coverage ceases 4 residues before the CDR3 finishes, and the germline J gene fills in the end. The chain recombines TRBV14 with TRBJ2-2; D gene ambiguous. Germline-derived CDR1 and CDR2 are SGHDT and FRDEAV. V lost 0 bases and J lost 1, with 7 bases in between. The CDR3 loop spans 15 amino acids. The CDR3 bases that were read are TGTGCCAGCAGTTTCTTTCAGATAAACACCGGG. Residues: CASSFFQINTG. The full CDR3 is CASSFFQINTGQLYF.

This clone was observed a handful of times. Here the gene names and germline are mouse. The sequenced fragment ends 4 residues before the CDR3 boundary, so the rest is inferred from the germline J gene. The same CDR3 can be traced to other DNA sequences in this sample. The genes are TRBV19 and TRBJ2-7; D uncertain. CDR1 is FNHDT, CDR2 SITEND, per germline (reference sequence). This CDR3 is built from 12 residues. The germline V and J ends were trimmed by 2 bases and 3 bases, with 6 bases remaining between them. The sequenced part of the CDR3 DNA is TGTGCCAGCAGTATCAACAGCTAT. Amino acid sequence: CASSINSY. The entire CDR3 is CASSINSYEQYF.

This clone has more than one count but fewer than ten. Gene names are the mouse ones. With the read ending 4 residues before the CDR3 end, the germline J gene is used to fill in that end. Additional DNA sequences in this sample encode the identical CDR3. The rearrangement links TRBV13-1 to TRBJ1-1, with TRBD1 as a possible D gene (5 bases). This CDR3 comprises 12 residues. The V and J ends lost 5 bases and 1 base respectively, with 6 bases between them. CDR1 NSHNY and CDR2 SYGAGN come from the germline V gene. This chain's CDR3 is CASRQANTEVFF. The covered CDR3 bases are TGTGCCAGCAGACAGGCGAACACA.

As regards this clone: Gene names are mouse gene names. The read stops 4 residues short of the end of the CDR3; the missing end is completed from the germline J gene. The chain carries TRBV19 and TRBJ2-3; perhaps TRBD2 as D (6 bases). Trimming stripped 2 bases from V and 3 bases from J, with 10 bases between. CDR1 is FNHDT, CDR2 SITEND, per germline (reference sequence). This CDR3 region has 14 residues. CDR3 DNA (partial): TGTGCCAGCAGTATTAGACTGGCCGCAGAA. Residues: CASSIRLAAE. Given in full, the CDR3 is CASSIRLAAETLYF.

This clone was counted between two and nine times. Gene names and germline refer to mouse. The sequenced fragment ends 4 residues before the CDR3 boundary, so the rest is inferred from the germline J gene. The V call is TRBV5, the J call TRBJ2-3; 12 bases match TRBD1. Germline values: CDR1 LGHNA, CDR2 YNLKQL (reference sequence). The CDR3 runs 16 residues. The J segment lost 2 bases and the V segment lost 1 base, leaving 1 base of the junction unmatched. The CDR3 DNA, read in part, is TGTGCCAGCAGCCAAGGGGACAGGGGGCTTGCAGAA. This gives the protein CASSQGDRGLAE. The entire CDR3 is CASSQGDRGLAETLYF.

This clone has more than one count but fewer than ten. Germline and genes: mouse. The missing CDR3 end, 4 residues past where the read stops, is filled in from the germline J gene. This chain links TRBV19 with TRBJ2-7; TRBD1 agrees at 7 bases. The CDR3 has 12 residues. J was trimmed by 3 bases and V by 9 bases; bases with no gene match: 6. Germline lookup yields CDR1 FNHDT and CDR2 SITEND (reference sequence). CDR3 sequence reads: CATLDRVYEQYF. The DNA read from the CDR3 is TGTGCCACCCTAGACAGGGTCTAT.

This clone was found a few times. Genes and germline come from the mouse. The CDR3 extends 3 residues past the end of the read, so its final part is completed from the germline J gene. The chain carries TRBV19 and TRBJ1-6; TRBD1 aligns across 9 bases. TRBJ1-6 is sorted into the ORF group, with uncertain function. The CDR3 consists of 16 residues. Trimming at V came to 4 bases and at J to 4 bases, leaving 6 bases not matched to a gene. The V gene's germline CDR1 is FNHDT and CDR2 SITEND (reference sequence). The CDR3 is CASSPRQGVYNSPLYF. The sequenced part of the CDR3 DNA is TGTGCCAGCAGTCCTCGACAGGGGGTTTATAATTCGCCC.

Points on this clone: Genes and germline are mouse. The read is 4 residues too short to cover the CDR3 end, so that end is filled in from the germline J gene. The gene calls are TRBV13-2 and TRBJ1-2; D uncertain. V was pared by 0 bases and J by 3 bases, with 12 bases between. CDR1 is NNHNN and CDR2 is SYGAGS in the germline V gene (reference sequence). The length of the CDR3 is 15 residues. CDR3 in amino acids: CASGDAPATDSDYTF. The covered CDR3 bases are TGTGCCAGCGGTGATGCCCCAGCAACTGACTCC.

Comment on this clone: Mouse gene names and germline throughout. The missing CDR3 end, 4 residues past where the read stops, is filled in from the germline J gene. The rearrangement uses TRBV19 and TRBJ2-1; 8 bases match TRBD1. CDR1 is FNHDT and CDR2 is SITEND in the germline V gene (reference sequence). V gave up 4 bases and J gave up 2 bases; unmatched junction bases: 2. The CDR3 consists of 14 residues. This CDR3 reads CASSHRGDYAEQFF. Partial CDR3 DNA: TGTGCCAGCAGTCACAGGGGGGACTATGCT. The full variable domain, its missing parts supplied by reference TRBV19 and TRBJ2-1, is GGIITQTPKFLIGQEGQKLTLKCQQNFNHDTMYWYRQDSGKGLRLIYYSITENDLQKGDLSEGYDASREKKSSFSLTVTSAQKNEMAVFLCASSHRGDYAEQFFGPGTRLTVL.

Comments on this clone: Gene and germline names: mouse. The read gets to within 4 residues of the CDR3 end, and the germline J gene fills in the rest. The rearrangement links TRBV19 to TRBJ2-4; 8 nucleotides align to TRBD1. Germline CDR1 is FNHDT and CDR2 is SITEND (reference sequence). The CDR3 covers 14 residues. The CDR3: CASSIQGAPNTLYF. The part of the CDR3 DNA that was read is TGTGCCAGCAGCATTCAGGGGGCGCCGAAC.

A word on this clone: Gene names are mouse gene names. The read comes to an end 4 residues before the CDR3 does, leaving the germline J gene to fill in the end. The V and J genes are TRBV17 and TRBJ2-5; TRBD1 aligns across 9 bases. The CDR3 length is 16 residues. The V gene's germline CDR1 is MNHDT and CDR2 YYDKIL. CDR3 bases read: TGTGCTAGCAGTAGGGACAGGGGAGCGACAGGAGAC. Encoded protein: CASSRDRGATGD. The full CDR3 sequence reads CASSRDRGATGDTQYF. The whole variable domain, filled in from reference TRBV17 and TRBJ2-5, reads DTTVKQNPRYKLARVGKPVNLICSQTMNHDTMYWYQKKPNQAPKLLLFYYDKILNREADTFEKFQSSRPNNSFCSLYIGSAGLEYSAMYLCASSRDRGATGDTQYFGPGTRLLVL.

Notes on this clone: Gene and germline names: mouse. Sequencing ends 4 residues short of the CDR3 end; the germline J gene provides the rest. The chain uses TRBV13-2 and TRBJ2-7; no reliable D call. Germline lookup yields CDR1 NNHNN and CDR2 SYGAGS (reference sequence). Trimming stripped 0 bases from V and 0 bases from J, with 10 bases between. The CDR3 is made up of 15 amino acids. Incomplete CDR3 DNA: TGTGCCAGCGGTGATGCCCCACAGAGCTCCTAT. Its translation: CASGDAPQSSY. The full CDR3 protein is CASGDAPQSSYEQYF.

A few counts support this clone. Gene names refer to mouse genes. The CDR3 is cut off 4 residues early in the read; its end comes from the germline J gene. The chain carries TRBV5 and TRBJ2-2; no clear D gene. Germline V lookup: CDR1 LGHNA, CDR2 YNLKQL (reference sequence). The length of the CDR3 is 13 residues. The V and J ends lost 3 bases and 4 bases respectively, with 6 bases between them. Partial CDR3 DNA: TGTGCCAGCAGCCACACAGTCACCGGG. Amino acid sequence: CASSHTVTG. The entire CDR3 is CASSHTVTGQLYF.

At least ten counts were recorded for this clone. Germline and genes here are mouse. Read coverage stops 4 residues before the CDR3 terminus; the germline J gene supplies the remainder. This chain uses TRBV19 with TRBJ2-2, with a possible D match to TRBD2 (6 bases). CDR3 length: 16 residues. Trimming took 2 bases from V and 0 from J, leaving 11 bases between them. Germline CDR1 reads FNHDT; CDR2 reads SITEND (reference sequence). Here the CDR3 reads CASSMGWGANTGQLYF. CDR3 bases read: TGTGCCAGCAGTATGGGCTGGGGTGCAAACACCGGG. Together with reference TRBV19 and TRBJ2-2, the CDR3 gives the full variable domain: GGIITQTPKFLIGQEGQKLTLKCQQNFNHDTMYWYRQDSGKGLRLIYYSITENDLQKGDLSEGYDASREKKSSFSLTVTSAQKNEMAVFLCASSMGWGANTGQLYFGEGSKLTVL.

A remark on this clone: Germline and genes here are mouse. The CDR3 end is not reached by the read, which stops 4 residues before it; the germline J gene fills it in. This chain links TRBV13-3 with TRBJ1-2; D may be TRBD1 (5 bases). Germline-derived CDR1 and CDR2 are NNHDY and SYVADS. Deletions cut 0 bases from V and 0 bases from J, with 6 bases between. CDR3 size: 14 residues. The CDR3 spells CASSDEQANSDYTF. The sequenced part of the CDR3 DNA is TGTGCCAGCAGTGATGAACAGGCAAACTCC.